The 25 T cell receptor beta chains listed next were all sequenced from one sample in a study of beta chain features in type 1 diabetes (dated 2018 in TCRdb). Library method: the immunoSEQ multiplex PCR assay. All of the isolated RNA was reverse transcribed with the High Capacity cDNA Reverse Transcription Kit, so expressed TCRB transcripts were sequenced. TCRdb stores this immuneACCESS table with in-frame sequences only. Part of the clones is absent; in the studies checked, under half of the shortfall reflects unresolved V genes, and no reason is known for the rest. Across this sample there are 860,000 or so clones, with about a sixth seen only once. The ten largest make up about 0.02% of the sample. The sequenced material came from naive CD4+ T cells from blood. Interpreted using the paper, the cell subset or site label stands for: true naive CD4+ T cells. These receptors all stem from a woman younger than 30 in good health.

This clone has just a few counts. This rearrangement joins TRBV10-2 to TRBJ1-2; D might be TRBD1 (5 bases). There are 14 residues in the CDR3. Per germline, CDR1 WSHSY and CDR2 SAAADI. V was pared by 3 bases and J by 4 bases, with 12 bases between. The CDR3 DNA is TGCGCCAGCAGTGACCCAGCCGGGGGCTATGGCTACACCTTC. Translating it yields CASSDPAGGYGYTF.

The chain uses TRBV9 and TRBJ2-3; a weak D match, TRBD1 (6 bases). The V and J ends lost 3 bases and 3 bases respectively, with 11 bases between them. This CDR3 has 14 residues. CDR1 SGDLS and CDR2 YYNGEE come from the germline V gene. The chain's CDR3 is CASSATRGTDTQYF. The CDR3 region has the DNA TGTGCCAGCAGCGCCACTAGGGGGACAGATACGCAGTATTTT. The variable domain in full, with the rest retrieved from reference TRBV9 and TRBJ2-3, is DSGVTQTPKHLITATGQRVTLRCSPRSGDLSVYWYQQSLDQGLQFLIQYYNGEERAKGNILERFSAQQFPDLHSELNLSSLELGDSALYFCASSATRGTDTQYFGPGTRLTVL.

This chain connects TRBV7-2 to TRBJ1-2; D may be TRBD1 (5 bases). The CDR3 consists of 15 residues. Germline V CDR1 and CDR2: SGHTA, FQGNSA. Trimming cost V 1 base and J 4 bases, with 13 bases left between them. CDR3 sequence reads: CASSLVQVQSYGYTF. The CDR3 coding sequence is TGTGCCAGCAGCTTAGTACAGGTCCAAAGCTATGGCTACACCTTC.

This clone was found a few times. V usage is TRBV5-6 and J usage is TRBJ1-1; D remains ambiguous. The length of the CDR3 is 15 residues. Germline CDR1 SGHDT, CDR2 YYEEEE. V was cut by 2 bases and J by 0 bases, with 11 bases left in between. CDR3 DNA sequence: TGTGCCAGCAGCTTTGCCCCGGCAGTGAACACTGAAGCTTTCTTT. Translating gives CASSFAPAVNTEAFF.

This clone was seen a few times. The rearrangement links TRBV2 to TRBJ1-5; no reliable D call. V was cut by 8 bases and J by 7 bases, with 15 bases left in between. CDR3 length equals 13 residues. Per the germline V gene, CDR1 is SNHLY and CDR2 is FYNNEI. The CDR3 sequence is CASQDVGQQPQHF. CDR3 DNA sequence: TGTGCCAGCCAGGACGTCGGTCAGCAGCCCCAGCATTTT.

In this sample, this clone turned up a few times. The CDR3 nucleotides read TGTGCCATCAGTGAGCGGGTTAGCGGGAGCAATGAGCAGTTCTTC. Translating it yields CAISERVSGSNEQFF. This chain connects TRBV10-3 to TRBJ2-1; 9 nucleotides align to TRBD2. This CDR3 has 15 amino acids. V gave up 2 bases and J gave up 6 bases; unmatched junction bases: 5. From germline, CDR1 is ENHRY and CDR2 SYGVKD.

This clone came up a few times. V usage is TRBV11-2 and J usage is TRBJ2-3; D not certain. CDR1 is SGHAT, CDR2 FQNNGV, per germline. This CDR3 contains 14 residues. Deletions cut 5 bases from V and 1 base from J, with 10 bases between. The chain's CDR3 is CASSLRDGTDTQYF. In DNA form, the CDR3 reads TGTGCCAGCAGCCTCCGAGATGGCACAGATACGCAGTATTTT.

This clone has more than one count but fewer than ten. Other DNA sequences in this specimen translate into the identical CDR3. This sequence joins TRBV9 and TRBJ2-5, with 11 bases that match TRBD1. The germline CDR1 and CDR2 sequences are SGDLS and YYNGEE. Germline trimming cut 0 bases from V and 5 bases from J; bases unmatched to any gene: 3. The CDR3 runs to 15 residues. The CDR3 bases are TGTGCCAGCAGCGTAGGGACAGGGGGCAGCGAGACCCAGTACTTC. Its translation is CASSVGTGGSETQYF.

The rearrangement uses TRBV10-3 and TRBJ1-1, with 7 bases that match TRBD1. Unmatched junction bases numbered 4, after V lost 0 bases and J lost 3 bases. The CDR3 runs to 15 residues. Germline lookup yields CDR1 ENHRY and CDR2 SYGVKD. The CDR3 region has the DNA TGTGCCATCAGTGAGTCAATAGGGGGCCACACTGAAGCTTTCTTT. This translates into CAISESIGGHTEAFF.

This clone was found a few times. CDR3 DNA sequence: TGTGCCAGCAGCTTAGATTGGGCCCCCGTGGTTGGGCAGTACTTC. Its translation: CASSLDWAPVVGQYF. V is TRBV7-2 and J is TRBJ2-7, with D unclear. Trimming cost V 1 base and J 9 bases, with 19 bases left between them. This CDR3 comprises 15 residues. Germline V lookup: CDR1 SGHTA, CDR2 FQGNSA.

The chain is built from TRBV4-3 and TRBJ2-2; no reliable D call. CDR1 and CDR2 from the germline V gene are LGHNA and YSLEER. V was shortened by 0 bases and J by 0 bases, with 8 bases between the two germline ends. The CDR3 covers 16 residues. CDR3 residues: CASSQDWPPNTGELFF. CDR3 DNA sequence: TGCGCCAGCAGCCAAGATTGGCCCCCGAACACCGGGGAGCTGTTTTTT.

This sequence joins TRBV28 and TRBJ1-4, with D tentatively TRBD1 (5 bases). Germline V gene lookup returns CDR1 MDHEN and CDR2 SYDVKM. The CDR3 totals 11 residues. This chain's CDR3 is CAGGSNEKLFF. The CDR3 nucleotides are TGTGCTGGGGGTTCTAATGAAAAACTGTTTTTT.

The V call is TRBV6-6, the J call TRBJ2-2; 8 nucleotides align to TRBD2. The CDR3 spans 13 residues. The V gene's germline CDR1 is MNHNY and CDR2 SVGAGI (reference sequence). J lost 6 bases, V lost 7 bases, and 4 bases had no gene match. The CDR3 region has the DNA TGTGCCAGCAAAGCGGGGGCTGCCGGGGAGCTGTTTTTT. Protein sequence: CASKAGAAGELFF.

V is TRBV29-1 and J is TRBJ2-3; D possibly matches TRBD1 or TRBD2 (6 bases each). The CDR3 totals 14 residues. The germline gives CDR1 SQVTM, CDR2 ANQGSEA. V was cut by 8 bases and J by 2 bases, with 17 bases left in between. CDR3 in DNA: TGCAGCTCCGGGGGCCGAGTGAACACAGATACGCAGTATTTT. Translation gives CSSGGRVNTDTQYF.

In DNA form, the CDR3 reads TGTGCCAGCAGCCCTAGGGCTCAGGGGCCTAGCACAGATACGCAGTATTTT. This translates into CASSPRAQGPSTDTQYF. The chain combines TRBV9 with TRBJ2-3; perhaps TRBD1 as D (6 bases). V was cut by 4 bases and J by 0 bases, with 18 bases left in between. The CDR3 covers 17 residues. CDR1 and CDR2 (germline): SGDLS, YYNGEE.

In this sample, this clone turned up a few times. Other DNA variants within this sample encode the same CDR3. The chain is built from TRBV4-2 and TRBJ2-2; D not resolved. Germline CDR1 and CDR2: LGHNA and YNFKEQ. CDR3 length: 14 residues. V shed 1 base and J shed 1 base, with 4 bases lying between them. The CDR3: CASSQVRNTGELFF. CDR3 sequence (DNA): TGTGCCAGCAGCCAAGTTCGGAACACCGGGGAGCTGTTTTTT.

The chain couples TRBV27 to TRBJ1-1; 7 nucleotides agree with TRBD1. Germline V gene sequence: CDR1 MNHEY, CDR2 SMNVEV (reference sequence). The V gene end was trimmed by 5 bases and the J gene end by 1 base; junction bases not matched to a gene: 7. The CDR3 loop spans 15 amino acids. CDR3 bases: TGTGCCAGCAGTCTTACAGGGGTTCCGAACACTGAAGCTTTCTTT. It encodes CASSLTGVPNTEAFF.

In its sample, this clone was seen a few times. The V call is TRBV10-3, the J call TRBJ2-7; D is possibly TRBD1 (6 bases). Between the trimmed V and J ends, which lost 0 bases and 5 bases, there was a span of 17 bases. This CDR3 spans 16 amino acids. Germline V gene lookup returns CDR1 ENHRY and CDR2 SYGVKD. DNA of the CDR3: TGTGCCATCAGTGAGTCGACTCTCGGCAGGGGCCACGAGCAGTACTTC. Protein sequence: CAISESTLGRGHEQYF.

With regard to this clone: Other DNA sequences of this sample code for an identical CDR3. The chain combines TRBV18 with TRBJ2-1; D is ambiguous. The V gene lost 3 bases and the J gene lost 0 bases, with 9 bases spanning the gap. Germline V gives CDR1 KGHSH, CDR2 LQKENI. The CDR3 loop spans 15 amino acids. The CDR3 region has the DNA TGTGCCAGCTCACCCGACCAGAGCTCCTACAATGAGCAGTTCTTC. Amino acid sequence: CASSPDQSSYNEQFF.

The chain has TRBV7-9 and TRBJ2-2; TRBD1 or TRBD2 may be the D gene (6 bases each). Germline V gene lookup returns CDR1 SEHNR and CDR2 FQNEAQ (reference sequence). Trimming stripped 3 bases from V and 6 bases from J, with 14 bases between. The CDR3 is 15 amino acids. The CDR3 DNA reads as TGTGCCAGCAGCTTGGGGGGCGTCCGGGCCGGGGAGCTGTTTTTT. Its protein is CASSLGGVRAGELFF.

This clone has just a few counts. The chain couples TRBV28 to TRBJ2-7, with a tentative D call TRBD1 (6 bases). The CDR3 sequence is 14 residues long. The germline V gene encodes CDR1 MDHEN and CDR2 SYDVKM. Trimming removed 7 bases from V and 1 base from J, with 14 bases in between. The CDR3 coding sequence is TGTGCCAGCAAGTGGGCAGGGGATTCCTACGAGCAGTACTTC. Its protein is CASKWAGDSYEQYF.

The gene calls are TRBV7-3 and TRBJ1-1; D remains ambiguous. The CDR3 length is 15 residues. V lost 1 base and J lost 2, with 11 bases in between. Germline V gene lookup returns CDR1 SGHTA and CDR2 FQGTGA. The CDR3: CASSLNGLTNTEAFF. The CDR3 nucleotides read TGTGCCAGCAGCTTAAACGGGTTAACCAACACTGAAGCTTTCTTT.

This clone occurred a few times. The chain is built from TRBV10-3 and TRBJ2-5; TRBD1 aligns across 9 bases. The germline gives CDR1 ENHRY, CDR2 SYGVKD. CDR3 length equals 14 residues. V was clipped by 6 bases and J by 5 bases; unmatched bases: 7. The CDR3: CAIRGGQGGETQYF. The DNA of the CDR3 is TGTGCCATCAGAGGGGGACAGGGAGGCGAGACCCAGTACTTC.

CDR3: CASGDGTEAFF. For the CDR3, the DNA is TGTGCCAGCGGGGACGGCACTGAAGCTTTCTTT. The chain couples TRBV6-5 to TRBJ1-1, with D possibly TRBD1 on 5 matching bases. V was trimmed by 8 bases and J by 4 bases, leaving 8 bases between them. The CDR3 length is 11 residues. Germline CDR1 MNHEY, CDR2 SVGAGI.

The chain employs TRBV28 and TRBJ2-7; the match to TRBD1 covers 10 bases. The V and J ends lost 4 bases and 5 bases, in that order; junction bases with no gene match: 8. The CDR3 covers 15 residues. The germline gives CDR1 MDHEN, CDR2 SYDVKM. The CDR3 region is CASSSPGQGWDEQYF. The CDR3 DNA is TGTGCCAGCAGTTCCCCGGGACAGGGGTGGGACGAGCAGTACTTC.